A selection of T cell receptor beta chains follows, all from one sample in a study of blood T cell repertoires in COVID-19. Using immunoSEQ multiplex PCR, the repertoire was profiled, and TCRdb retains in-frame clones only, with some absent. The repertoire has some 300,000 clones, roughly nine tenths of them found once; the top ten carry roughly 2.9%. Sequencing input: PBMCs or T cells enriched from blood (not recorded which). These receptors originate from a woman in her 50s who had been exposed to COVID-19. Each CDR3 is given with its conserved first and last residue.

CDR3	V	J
CASSESGAVEAFF	TRBV6-1	TRBJ1-1
CASSQDRVYEQYF	TRBV4-2	TRBJ2-7
CASSQDPVTRGKEAFF	TRBV3-1/TRBV3-2	TRBJ1-1
CASSGQGNQPQHF	TRBV25-1	TRBJ1-5
CASSQGSGLGYNEQFF	TRBV7-2	TRBJ2-1
CASTRETGSYYGYTF	TRBV19	TRBJ1-2
CASSSPGGTGELFF	TRBV9	TRBJ2-2
CATSRDIGTGGRRDSYEQYF	TRBV15	TRBJ2-7
CASSPPTPGELFF	TRBV5-1	TRBJ2-2
CSVDSGGRETQYF	TRBV29-1	TRBJ2-5
CASSPGGSNSPLHF	TRBV2	TRBJ1-6
CASSVTGAYGYTF	TRBV27	TRBJ1-2
CASSEGAGASTQYF	TRBV2	TRBJ2-5
CASSKDSATNEKLFF	TRBV19	TRBJ1-4
CASSLSFTGRGTQYF	TRBV28	TRBJ2-3
CASGTRLAGYTDTQYF	TRBV28	TRBJ2-3
CATSRSSSENEQFF	TRBV24-1	TRBJ2-1
CAWSNGQIHEQFF	TRBV30	TRBJ2-1
CASRWPGGGSETQYF	TRBV11-2	TRBJ2-5
CASSPQGQYNQPQHF	TRBV7-2	TRBJ1-5
CAWKGQYMDGYTF	TRBV30	TRBJ1-2
CASSPSSGMTSNYGYTF	TRBV5-8	TRBJ1-2
CASSLASQGGANVLTF	TRBV5-1	TRBJ2-6
CASSLEGGHEQFF	TRBV12-3/TRBV12-4	TRBJ2-1
CASSPLPGRGPQETQYF	TRBV28	TRBJ2-5
CATSDVGRLAGGADTQYF	TRBV24-1	TRBJ2-3
CAISVGGDEQFF	TRBV10-3	TRBJ2-1
CAWSTGTGDRFKIGSPLHF	TRBV30	TRBJ1-6
CASSQESQLAGEETQYF	TRBV3-1/TRBV3-2	TRBJ2-5
CASSIEPLNSNQPQHF	TRBV19	TRBJ1-5
CASSKLTGDQPQHF	TRBV2	TRBJ1-5
CASSTGSGKLFF	TRBV3-1/TRBV3-2	TRBJ1-4
CASSFFGQKDEKLFF	TRBV5-1	TRBJ1-4
CASSEGRGALDSPLHF	TRBV2	TRBJ1-6
CASSQAHRGLDNEQFF	TRBV4-1	TRBJ2-1
CAWNINTGELFF	TRBV30	TRBJ2-2
CASSDPNEKLFF	TRBV2	TRBJ1-4
CASSLWEVSTGELFF	TRBV28	TRBJ2-2
CASAVGNTEAFF	TRBV6-5	TRBJ1-1
CASSAGTGNPYEQYF	TRBV5-1	TRBJ2-7
CAWRRESTEAFF	TRBV30	TRBJ1-1
CASSDPLFGSGNTIYF	TRBV25-1	TRBJ1-3
CASSLDSYQKSSYEQYF	TRBV11-3	TRBJ2-7
CSASFAGSHSSYEQYF	TRBV20-1	TRBJ2-7
CATSPGNYGYTF	TRBV24-1	TRBJ1-2
CASSQVSGGPPDTQYF	TRBV3-1/TRBV3-2	TRBJ2-3
CASSQGEAETQYF	TRBV4-2	TRBJ2-5
CASSRLQTGELFF	TRBV5-1	TRBJ2-2
CSASGLAGGHNEQFF	TRBV20-1	TRBJ2-1
CAWRGQAENYGYTF	TRBV30	TRBJ1-2
CASSVDASSYNSPLHF	TRBV9	TRBJ1-6
CASSQEGATGGRGMNTEAFF	TRBV4-2	TRBJ1-1
CASSSTGEWEKLFF	TRBV5-1	TRBJ1-4
CASSKQGGNQPQHF	TRBV2	TRBJ1-5
CASSVTGPGETQYF	TRBV2	TRBJ2-5
CASSLAWGGGNEQFF	TRBV7-8	TRBJ2-1
CATSDYSGTGVETQYF	TRBV24-1	TRBJ2-5
CASRVSGNQPQHF	TRBV28	TRBJ1-5
CASSRWDRGSPLHF	TRBV5-1	TRBJ1-6